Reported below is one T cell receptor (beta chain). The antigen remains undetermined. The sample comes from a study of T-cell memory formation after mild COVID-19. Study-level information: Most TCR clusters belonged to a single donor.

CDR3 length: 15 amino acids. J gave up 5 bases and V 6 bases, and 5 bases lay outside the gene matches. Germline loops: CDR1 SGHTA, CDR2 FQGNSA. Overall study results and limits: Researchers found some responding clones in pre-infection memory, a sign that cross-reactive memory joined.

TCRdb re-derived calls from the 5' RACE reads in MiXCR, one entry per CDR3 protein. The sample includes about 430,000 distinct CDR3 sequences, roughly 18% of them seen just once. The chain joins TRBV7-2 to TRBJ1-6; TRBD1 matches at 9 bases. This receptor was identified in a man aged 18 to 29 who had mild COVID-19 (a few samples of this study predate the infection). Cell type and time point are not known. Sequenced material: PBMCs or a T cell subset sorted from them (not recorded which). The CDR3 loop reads CASRPTGGDNSPLHF. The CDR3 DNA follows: TGTGCCAGCAGGCCAACAGGGGGCGATAATTCACCCCTCCACTTT.